This is a list of T cell receptor beta chains from one sample in a study of blood T cell repertoires in COVID-19. Sequenced by immunoSEQ multiplex PCR; TCRdb stores in-frame clones only, minus some. The sample includes roughly 190,000 clones, roughly 76% of them seen just once. The sample consisted of peripheral blood. The receptors come from a woman aged 50 to 60 with active or convalescent COVID-19. CDR3s include the opening cysteine and the closing phenylalanine or tryptophan. A D gene is named only where the DNA matches it firmly. Expanded clones get a size class; other rows say once, few or many, or leave the size out.

CDR3 DNA,CDR3 protein,V gene,clone size,D gene,J gene,CDR3 length
TGTGCCTGGAGTAGAGGGGGATCGACTAATGAAAAACTGTTTTTT,CAWSRGGSTNEKLFF,TRBV30,-,-,TRBJ1-4,15
TGTGCCAGCATCCAAACCAGGGACAGGGGGAACACTGAAGCTTTCTTT,CASIQTRDRGNTEAFF,TRBV28,-,TRBD1,TRBJ1-1,16
TGTGCCAGTAGTGCCTTCCCGGGACTAGCGGGAGATACGCAGTATTTT,CASSAFPGLAGDTQYF,TRBV19,-,TRBD2,TRBJ2-3,16
TGTGCCAGCAGTTTATTGGGAGGGGCCTATAATTCACCCCTCCACTTT,CASSLLGGAYNSPLHF,TRBV28,few,-,TRBJ1-6,16
TGTGCCAGTAACGAACAGGGCTCCTACGAGCAGTACTTC,CASNEQGSYEQYF,TRBV19,-,-,TRBJ2-7,13
TGCGCCAGCAGCTCCGGGGTCAGGAACACCGGGGAGCTGTTTTTT,CASSSGVRNTGELFF,TRBV5-1,-,-,TRBJ2-2,15
TGCGCCAGCAGCTCGTCTGGCCTAGCGATCCAAGAGACCCAGTACTTC,CASSSSGLAIQETQYF,TRBV5-1,once,-,TRBJ2-5,16
TGCAGCGCCTGGGGCGGGGCGAACACCGGGGAGCTGTTTTTT,CSAWGGANTGELFF,TRBV29-1,-,-,TRBJ2-2,14
TGTGCCAGCTCACAAGGGGGCTGGGGGTATGGCTACACCTTC,CASSQGGWGYGYTF,TRBV18,-,TRBD1,TRBJ1-2,14
TGTGCCAGCAGCTTAGGAGCAGGGATAGTTGATTCACCCCTCCACTTT,CASSLGAGIVDSPLHF,TRBV7-9,-,-,TRBJ1-6,16
TGTGCCACCAGCAGGGGGCGCGTTGCAACTGGAAACACCATATATTTT,CATSRGRVATGNTIYF,TRBV15,-,-,TRBJ1-3,16
TGTGCCAGCAGTCACTTGGACAGACATGAAGCTTTCTTT,CASSHLDRHEAFF,TRBV6-7,once,-,TRBJ1-1,13
TGTGCCAGCAGTAACGCCGACAAAGTTGAGTACTTC,CASSNADKVEYF,TRBV6-2/TRBV6-3,-,-,TRBJ2-5,12
TGTGCCAGCAGCCAACCCCTACGCACCATATATTTT,CASSQPLRTIYF,TRBV14,few,-,TRBJ1-3,12
TGTGCCAGCAGTTCTACATACCGGGGTCATGAGCAGTTCTTC,CASSSTYRGHEQFF,TRBV28,-,-,TRBJ2-1,14
TGTGCCAGCAGCGTAGGGTGGGGGCTCTCCGGGGAGCTGTTTTTT,CASSVGWGLSGELFF,TRBV9,few,-,TRBJ2-2,15
TGCGCCAGCAGCTTGGGAGGCAGTGCCGATAATTCACCCCTCCACTTT,CASSLGGSADNSPLHF,TRBV5-1,-,-,TRBJ1-6,16
TGTGCCAGCAGTGAATTCAAGACAGGGGGCGGTCAGCCCCAGCATTTT,CASSEFKTGGGQPQHF,TRBV2,-,TRBD1,TRBJ1-5,16
TGTGCCAGCAGTTACTCCGGGGAGCAGCCCCAGCATTTT,CASSYSGEQPQHF,TRBV6-5,-,-,TRBJ1-5,13
TGTGCCAGCAGCCAAGACACAGGGGAGGTTGAAAAACTGTTTTTT,CASSQDTGEVEKLFF,TRBV4-2,-,TRBD1,TRBJ1-4,15
TGTGCCAGCAAGGGACAGGGGGCAAACACCGGGGAGCTGTTTTTT,CASKGQGANTGELFF,TRBV2,once,TRBD1,TRBJ2-2,15
TGTGCCAGCACCCTGCCGGGAACCCCCTACGAGCAGTACTTC,CASTLPGTPYEQYF,TRBV28,-,-,TRBJ2-7,14
TGTGCCAGCAGTTTCGCGGGGGGGGACCATCAGCCCCAGCATTTT,CASSFAGGDHQPQHF,TRBV28,-,-,TRBJ1-5,15
TGTGCCAGCTCCTCCACGGGGGCGGGGGGCCAGCCCCAGCATTTT,CASSSTGAGGQPQHF,TRBV28,-,-,TRBJ1-5,15
TGTGCCAGCTCACCGACTAGCGGGGGCTACGAGCAGTACTTC,CASSPTSGGYEQYF,TRBV18,once,TRBD2,TRBJ2-7,14
TGTGCCTGGTCCAGGGGGCAGGCCAAAAACATTCAGTACTTC,CAWSRGQAKNIQYF,TRBV30,once,TRBD1,TRBJ2-4,14
TGTGCCAGCAGCCGGGGCACAGATACGCAGTATTTT,CASSRGTDTQYF,TRBV25-1,-,-,TRBJ2-3,12
TGTGCCAGCAGCTTGGCCGGGACTAGCGGGTACGGTGAGCAGTTCTTC,CASSLAGTSGYGEQFF,TRBV5-6,once,TRBD2,TRBJ2-1,16
TGTGCCAGCTCCCTTGGGGGGGTGACAGATACGCAGTATTTT,CASSLGGVTDTQYF,TRBV28,-,TRBD2,TRBJ2-3,14
TGTGCCAGCAGCTTAGCACAGGGGGCCCATGAGCAGTTCTTC,CASSLAQGAHEQFF,TRBV11-2,many,TRBD1,TRBJ2-1,14
TGTGCCAGCAGCTTAGATACTGGGCCTTATCAGCCCCAGCATTTT,CASSLDTGPYQPQHF,TRBV11-2,-,-,TRBJ1-5,15
TGTGCCAGCAGCGTAGCGGGAAACACAGATACGCAGTATTTT,CASSVAGNTDTQYF,TRBV9,once,-,TRBJ2-3,14
TGTGCCAGCACTGGGACAGATTCCTACGAGCAGTACTTC,CASTGTDSYEQYF,TRBV2,-,TRBD1,TRBJ2-7,13
TGTGCCAGCAGCTTTAATTCGGGTGGGACTGAAGCTTTCTTT,CASSFNSGGTEAFF,TRBV7-9,-,-,TRBJ1-1,14
TGCGCCAGCATCGGACTAGCGGGGCCCAATGAGCAGTTCTTC,CASIGLAGPNEQFF,TRBV10-2,few,TRBD2,TRBJ2-1,14
TGTGCCAGCATCCGTGAGACAGGGGTCCTATTAAATGGCTACACCTTC,CASIRETGVLLNGYTF,TRBV5-5,-,TRBD1,TRBJ1-2,16
TGTGCCACCAGTGATTGGACAGGGGGAGAGGCAGATACGCAGTATTTT,CATSDWTGGEADTQYF,TRBV24-1,-,TRBD1,TRBJ2-3,16
TGCACCAGCAGCCAAGATACTAGCGGGGCGGTCTACAATGAGCAGTTCTTC,CTSSQDTSGAVYNEQFF,TRBV1,once,-,TRBJ2-1,17
TGTGCCAGCAGCCGACAGAGTTATAATGAAAAACTGTTTTTT,CASSRQSYNEKLFF,TRBV14,-,-,TRBJ1-4,14
TGTGCCAGCAGTCCCGAGGGGTTCCCCGGGACAAACTATGGCTACACCTTC,CASSPEGFPGTNYGYTF,TRBV6-2/TRBV6-3,once,-,TRBJ1-2,17
TGTGCCAGCAGCCCCTCGGGGGGACCAGCTAACTATGGCTACACCTTC,CASSPSGGPANYGYTF,TRBV7-9,-,-,TRBJ1-2,16
TGTGCCAGCAGTTCAACCGGACAGGGCACTGAAGCTTTCTTT,CASSSTGQGTEAFF,TRBV6-5,-,TRBD1,TRBJ1-1,14
TGTGCCAGCAGCTCCGACACCGTCGAGCAGTACTTC,CASSSDTVEQYF,TRBV7-9,few,-,TRBJ2-7,12
TGTGCCATCTACTGGAAACCAGCGTGGCCCCAGCATTTT,CAIYWKPAWPQHF,TRBV10-3,-,-,TRBJ1-5,13
TGTGCCAGTAGTATAGACAGGCCGAACACTGAAGCTTTCTTT,CASSIDRPNTEAFF,TRBV19,-,-,TRBJ1-1,14
TGTGCCACCAGCAGAGGCAGGGGCTCTGGAAACACCATATATTTT,CATSRGRGSGNTIYF,TRBV15,-,-,TRBJ1-3,15
TGTGCCAGCAGTTTTTATAGCGGGAGTGAGATCGGGGAGCTGTTTTTT,CASSFYSGSEIGELFF,TRBV28,-,TRBD2,TRBJ2-2,16
TGTGCCAGCAGTTATCAATGGACCGGGGAGTATGGCTACACCTTC,CASSYQWTGEYGYTF,TRBV6-5,-,-,TRBJ1-2,15
TGTGCCAGCAGTGAAAACAGAGGGCATGGCTACACCTTC,CASSENRGHGYTF,TRBV2,many,-,TRBJ1-2,13
TGTGCCAGCAGTCCTAGGGGCACCGGCTATGGCTACACCTTC,CASSPRGTGYGYTF,TRBV6-5,-,-,TRBJ1-2,14
TGTGCCAGCAGCTCCGGGACAGGCAATGAAAAACTGTTTTTT,CASSSGTGNEKLFF,TRBV7-2,few,TRBD1,TRBJ1-4,14
TGTGCCAGCAGCCTAAGGTCGGGGTTCGAGCAGTACTTC,CASSLRSGFEQYF,TRBV9,many,-,TRBJ2-7,13